This T cell receptor (beta chain) is from a study of cytomegalovirus exposure and HLA in healthy donors. General observations from the study: A later analysis found that most CMV-associated TCR beta chains appeared HLA-restricted.

Points on this clone: What it recognizes is unknown.

V shed 1 base and J shed 10 bases, with 17 bases lying between them. The germline V gene has CDR1 SNHLY and CDR2 FYNNEI. The CDR3 is 15 amino acids. The PCR employed 60 Vbeta primers together with 13 Jbeta primers. Assay: immunoSEQ multiplex PCR; the TCRdb copy retains only in-frame clones and omits some. Found here are some 140,000 clones, 70% to 80% of them singletons; the top ten hold around 10%. The V and J genes are TRBV2 and TRBJ1-5; D unresolved. This TCR derives from a woman aged 45-60 years in good health and CMV-seropositive. The sequencing input was PBMCs. DNA for the CDR3: TGTGCCAGCAGTGAAGATGGCGGGAGTCACGGCCCCCAGCATTTT. Residues: CASSEDGGSHGPQHF.